A single sample is the source of the 5 T cell receptor beta chains below, sequenced in a study of CD8+CD57+ T cells in acquired aplastic anemia. It was patients with CD8+CD57+ cell expansion by flow cytometry who were chosen for sequencing. The template used for profiling TCR beta VDJ and CDR3 was genomic DNA. TCRdb redid the calling of the reads with MiXCR, one entry per CDR3 protein. The table lists some 92,000 distinct CDR3 sequences, about 63% of them singletons, with less than 75% in the top ten. The material sequenced was sorted CD4+, CD8+, or CD8+CD57+ T cells (not recorded which) from PBMCs. These receptors originate from a human donor with aplastic anemia.

The CDR3 here is CATSGDSYEQYF. DNA of the CDR3: TGTGCCACCAGTGGAGATTCCTACGAGCAGTACTTC. The chain recombines TRBV24-1 with TRBJ2-7; D not resolved. CDR1 is KGHDR and CDR2 is SFDVKD in the germline V gene. The CDR3 is 12 residues long. Trimming left V 5 bases short and J 1 base short, with 5 bases between.

This clonotype was recorded only once. The gene calls are TRBV4-1 and TRBJ1-2, with no clear D. The CDR3 is made up of 14 amino acids. Germline V lookup: CDR1 MGHRA, CDR2 YSYEKL. V was shortened by 6 bases and J by 8 bases, with 19 bases between the two germline ends. CDR3 sequence (DNA): TGCGCCAGCAGTCCGAGTGGCGGTGGCTACGGCTACACCTTC. Translating gives CASSPSGGGYGYTF.

As concerns this clonotype: At one end, the junction sequence differs from germline, possibly due to a read error. The rearrangement joins TRBV20-1 to TRBJ2-3; 8 positions match TRBD2. CDR1 DFQATT and CDR2 SNEGSKA come from the germline V gene (reference sequence). The CDR3 covers 12 residues. The CDR3 nucleotides read TGCAGTGCCCATGGGAACGCGGGAGGAGGCGGTTTT. The encoded protein is CSAHGNAGGGGF.

The gene calls are TRBV7-3 and TRBJ2-3; the D gene is possibly TRBD1 (6 bases). This CDR3 has 14 amino acids. V was trimmed by 4 bases and J by 6 bases, leaving 14 bases between them. Per germline, CDR1 SGHTA and CDR2 FQGTGA. The CDR3 is CASSSATGGDTQYF. CDR3 DNA: TGTGCCAGCAGCTCTGCGACAGGCGGGGATACGCAGTATTTT.

The V gene is TRBV7-8, the J gene TRBJ1-5; D unclear. The CDR3 has 15 residues. V was cut by 3 bases and J by 2 bases, with 11 bases left in between. The V gene's germline CDR1 is SGHVS and CDR2 FQNEAQ. As DNA, the CDR3 is TGTGCCAGCAGCTTTACCCGATTTGGCAATCAGCCCCAGCATTTT. Residues: CASSFTRFGNQPQHF.